One sample yielded the 8 T cell receptor beta chains listed below, sequenced in a study of cytomegalovirus exposure and HLA in healthy donors. The PCR ran on 60 Vbeta and 13 Jbeta primers. Here immunoSEQ multiplex PCR was the method, and the copy in TCRdb shows in-frame clones only, minus some. The repertoire has approximately 89,000 clones, around 74% of them found once; the top ten carry 10%. What was sequenced was PBMCs. These receptor sequences come from a man aged 30 to 45 in good health and CMV-seropositive.

The chain carries TRBV6-5 and TRBJ1-2, with 11 positions matching TRBD1. Germline trimming cut 0 bases from V and 8 bases from J; bases unmatched to any gene: 8. The CDR3 covers 16 residues. CDR1 is MNHEY and CDR2 is SVGAGI in the germline V gene. CDR3: CASSYSMDRGLEGYTF. As DNA, the CDR3 is TGTGCCAGCAGTTACTCTATGGACAGGGGGCTCGAGGGCTACACCTTC.

The V and J genes are TRBV6-5 and TRBJ1-2, with D possibly being TRBD1 (6 bases). The length of the CDR3 is 15 residues. Between the trimmed V and J ends, which lost 5 bases and 5 bases, there was a span of 18 bases. Germline V gives CDR1 MNHEY, CDR2 SVGAGI. This chain's CDR3 is CASSPDLTGRYGYTF. DNA for the CDR3: TGTGCCAGCAGTCCGGACCTAACAGGGCGTTATGGCTACACCTTC.

The chain has TRBV15 and TRBJ2-7, with 8 bases fitting TRBD1. Unmatched junction bases numbered 8, after V lost 5 bases and J lost 5 bases. The CDR3 extends over 14 amino acids. Germline V gene lookup returns CDR1 LNHNV and CDR2 YYDKDF (reference sequence). This CDR3 reads CATSGQGLLDEQYF. CDR3 sequence (DNA): TGTGCCACCAGCGGACAGGGACTCCTGGACGAGCAGTACTTC.

The chain combines TRBV5-1 with TRBJ1-1; D remains ambiguous. The V end lost 8 bases, the J end lost 1 base, and 12 bases lay between the germline ends. Per the germline V gene, CDR1 is SGHRS and CDR2 is YFSETQ. This CDR3 has 13 amino acids. The CDR3 loop is CASTVGANTEAFF. DNA for the CDR3: TGCGCCAGTACAGTGGGCGCGAACACTGAAGCTTTCTTT.

Within the sample, this clone is medium-sized (0.01 to 0.1%). This chain links TRBV6-5 with TRBJ2-7; D is unresolved. V shed 0 bases and J shed 0 bases, with 9 bases lying between them. CDR1 and CDR2 (germline): MNHEY, SVGAGI. The CDR3 spans 15 residues. For the CDR3, the DNA is TGTGCCAGCAGTTACTCTGCGGTCCTCTCCTACGAGCAGTACTTC. Protein product: CASSYSAVLSYEQYF.

Concerning this clone itself: An end of the junction does not agree with germline; a read error may underlie this. The chain combines TRBV7-9 with TRBJ1-3, with 8 bases that match TRBD1. Germline assignment: CDR1 SEHNR and CDR2 FQNEAQ (reference sequence). This CDR3 is built from 16 residues. The CDR3 protein is CSSSRGTGTFGNTIYF. The CDR3 bases are TGTTCCAGCAGTCGTGGGACAGGAACTTTTGGAAACACCATATATTTT.

The V call is TRBV4-1, the J call TRBJ2-7; 8 bases fit TRBD1. The CDR3 is made up of 14 amino acids. Germline V gene sequence: CDR1 MGHRA, CDR2 YSYEKL. V lost 1 base to trimming and J lost 5 bases; unmatched junction nucleotides: 4. CDR3 amino acids: CASSQGQGADEQYF. For the CDR3, the DNA is TGCGCCAGCAGCCAAGGGCAGGGGGCCGACGAGCAGTACTTC.

With respect to this clone: Mismatch with germline at one junction end may stem from a read error. The chain combines TRBV7-9 with TRBJ2-7; TRBD2 agrees at 8 bases. The CDR3 covers 15 residues. CDR1 SEHNR and CDR2 FQNEAQ come from the germline V gene (reference sequence). The CDR3 region has the DNA TGTTCCAGCAGCCCCCCCCCGGGGGGGATCAACGAGCAGTACTTC. It encodes CSSSPPPGGINEQYF.